The 13 T cell receptor beta chains below come from one sample, sequenced in a study of blood T cell repertoires in COVID-19. TCRdb's copy holds only in-frame clones and misses some; the assay was immunoSEQ multiplex PCR. The sample has 85,000 to 110,000 clones; roughly 87% are singletons. Source material: peripheral blood. The receptors here all came from an elderly woman in a cohort sampled during active COVID-19.

V and J are TRBV7-6 and TRBJ2-7, with D possibly TRBD2 on 5 matching bases. Deletions cut 0 bases from V and 4 bases from J, with 7 bases between. CDR3 length: 13 residues. CDR1 is SGHVS, CDR2 FNYEAQ, per germline. The CDR3 region is CASSLARDYEQYF. The CDR3 coding sequence is TGTGCCAGCAGCTTAGCCCGGGATTACGAGCAGTACTTC. Variable domain in full (rest from reference TRBV7-6 and TRBJ2-7): GAGVSQSPRYKVTKRGQDVALRCDPISGHVSLYWYRQALGQGPEFLTYFNYEAQQDKSGLPNDRFSAERPEGSISTLTIQRTEQRDSAMYRCASSLARDYEQYFGPGTRLTVT.

The DNA for the CDR3 is TGCAGTGCTAGTCGGGGGGGCGGGTGGCTAGCGGGTAACTACAATGAGCAGTTCTTC. Translation: CSASRGGGWLAGNYNEQFF. The rearrangement links TRBV20-1 to TRBJ2-1; TRBD2 aligns across 8 bases. This CDR3 is 19 amino acids long. Per the germline V gene, CDR1 is DFQATT and CDR2 is SNEGSKA (reference sequence). J lost 3 bases, V lost 3 bases, and 19 bases had no gene match.

There are a few counts of this clone. CDR3 nucleotide sequence: TGCGCCAGCAGCTTGGGACAGACTGAAGCTTTCTTT. It is translated as CASSLGQTEAFF. The chain uses TRBV5-1 and TRBJ1-1, with TRBD1 as a possible D gene (5 bases). There are 12 residues in the CDR3. Trimming took off 0 bases at V and 5 bases at J, with 5 bases between the two ends. CDR1 is SGHRS, CDR2 YFSETQ, per germline.

The chain has TRBV27 and TRBJ2-7, with TRBD1 identical over 7 bases. This CDR3 is built from 12 residues. Germline values: CDR1 MNHEY, CDR2 SMNVEV (reference sequence). Trimming at V came to 5 bases and at J to 6 bases, leaving 4 bases not matched to a gene. The CDR3 region is CASSPWTGEQYF. CDR3 coding DNA: TGTGCCAGCAGTCCGTGGACAGGCGAGCAGTACTTC.

The chain combines TRBV18 with TRBJ2-1; TRBD2 matches 15 bases. J lost 8 bases, V lost 3 bases, and 5 bases had no gene match. Germline V gene sequence: CDR1 KGHSH, CDR2 LQKENI. The CDR3 loop spans 16 amino acids. The CDR3 loop reads CASSPGTSGRFYEQFF. The CDR3 DNA sequence: TGTGCCAGCTCACCTGGGACTAGCGGGAGGTTCTATGAGCAGTTCTTC.

The V call is TRBV2, the J call TRBJ2-5; TRBD1 is a possible D gene (5 bases). V was pared by 8 bases and J by 5 bases, with 18 bases between. Germline values: CDR1 SNHLY, CDR2 FYNNEI. This CDR3 has 14 residues. This CDR3 is CASCVQGVQETQYF. Here the CDR3 DNA reads TGTGCCAGCTGTGTACAAGGGGTCCAGGAGACCCAGTACTTC.

This rearrangement joins TRBV30 to TRBJ2-1; the match to TRBD2 covers 13 bases. Germline CDR1 GTSNPN, CDR2 SVGIG (reference sequence). This CDR3 region has 13 residues. The CDR3 nucleotides are TGTGCTTTCACTAGCGGGGGGGACAATGAGCAGTTCTTC. It yields the protein CAFTSGGDNEQFF. Variable domain in full (rest from reference TRBV30 and TRBJ2-1): SQTIHQWPATLVQPVGSPLSLECTVEGTSNPNLYWYRQAAGRGLQLLFYSVGIGQISSEVPQNLSASRPQDRQFILSSKKLLLSDSGFYLCAFTSGGDNEQFFGPGTRLTVL.

The gene calls are TRBV5-8 and TRBJ2-1; TRBD1 matches 11 bases. This CDR3 has 15 amino acids. Germline V lookup: CDR1 SGHTS, CDR2 YDEGEE. Trimming at V came to 4 bases and at J to 4 bases, leaving 4 bases not matched to a gene. CDR3 loop: CASSRDRGIYNEQFF. CDR3 DNA sequence: TGTGCCAGCAGCCGGGACAGGGGGATTTACAATGAGCAGTTCTTC.

V usage is TRBV4-2 and J usage is TRBJ2-5, with a weak D call TRBD2 (6 bases). The CDR3 has 14 residues. Trimming shortened V by 1 base and J by 5 bases, and 11 bases separated the two germline ends. Germline values: CDR1 LGHNA, CDR2 YNFKEQ. CDR3 bases: TGTGCCAGCAGCCAAGCACTAGCTGAGGAGACCCAGTACTTC. Its translation: CASSQALAEETQYF.

This chain joins TRBV7-9 and TRBJ1-1; a possible D gene is TRBD1 (6 bases). Germline CDR1 reads SEHNR; CDR2 reads FQNEAQ (reference sequence). Trimming cost V 3 bases and J 0 bases, with 11 bases left between them. CDR3 length equals 15 residues. The CDR3 coding sequence is TGTGCCAGCAGCTTCAGAACAGGGTTGAACACTGAAGCTTTCTTT. It encodes CASSFRTGLNTEAFF.

J is TRBJ2-1 and V is TRBV10-3; 12 bases line up with TRBD2. Germline loops: CDR1 ENHRY, CDR2 SYGVKD. This CDR3 spans 14 amino acids. V lost 8 bases and J lost 8; bases outside the gene matches: 7. The CDR3 protein is CAIASGRGGDEQFF. CDR3 in DNA: TGTGCCATCGCTAGCGGGAGGGGCGGGGATGAGCAGTTCTTC.

The chain couples TRBV29-1 to TRBJ2-5; D possibly corresponds to TRBD2 (6 bases). The CDR3 contains 15 residues. Germline lookup yields CDR1 SQVTM and CDR2 ANQGSEA. V lost 0 bases and J 1 base, leaving 12 bases between the germline ends. Here the CDR3 reads CSVEDMAGSQETQYF. CDR3 in DNA: TGCAGCGTTGAAGATATGGCGGGGAGCCAAGAGACCCAGTACTTC.

The chain combines TRBV3-1 (or the pseudogene TRBV3-2) with TRBJ1-3, with D perhaps TRBD1 (5 bases). The V and J ends lost 3 bases and 0 bases respectively, with 6 bases between them. The germline V gene has CDR1 LGHDT and CDR2 YNNKEL (reference sequence). The CDR3 contains 14 residues. The CDR3 coding sequence is TGTGCCAGCAGCCATAGGGGCTCTGGAAACACCATATATTTT. Protein: CASSHRGSGNTIYF.